The 31 T cell receptor beta chains in this list originate from one sample, sequenced in a study of monozygotic twins with inflammatory bowel disease. No DNA is given; TCRdb re-called the 5' RACE reads and lists each CDR3 protein once. The sample is made up of about 300,000 distinct CDR3 sequences, and the top ten hold 5.5% to 6.5% of it. Material: blood. These receptors were taken from a human donor with ulcerative colitis or Crohn's disease, or a healthy co-twin of an affected twin (not recorded which).

The chain joins TRBV27 to TRBJ2-2; the D gene TCRdb calls, TRBD1, cannot be checked with no DNA. The CDR3 is made up of 15 amino acids. Germline CDR1 is MNHEY and CDR2 is SMNVEV (reference sequence). The CDR3 reads CASRLQGASTGELFF.

This chain links TRBV7-9 with TRBJ1-1. The CDR3 contains 13 residues. CDR1 is SEHNR, CDR2 FQNEAQ, per germline (reference sequence). The CDR3 sequence: CASTITVNTEAFF.

J is TRBJ1-1 and V is TRBV11-2. This CDR3 is built from 14 residues. Germline V CDR1 and CDR2: SGHAT, FQNNGV. CDR3 in amino acids: CASSQRVGGTEAFF.

This rearrangement joins TRBV18 to TRBJ2-1; TCRdb names TRBD2, which stays unverified in the absence of DNA. This CDR3 has 18 residues. Looked up from germline, CDR1 is KGHSH and CDR2 is LQKENI. CDR3 protein: CASSPPAYGTRMVGEQFF. Full variable domain (outside the CDR3, taken from reference TRBV18 and TRBJ2-1): NAGVMQNPRHLVRRRGQEARLRCSPMKGHSHVYWYRQLPEEGLKFMVYLQKENIIDESGMPKERFSAEFPKEGPSILRIQQVVRGDSAAYFCASSPPAYGTRMVGEQFFGPGTRLTVL.

The V and J genes are TRBV7-2 and TRBJ2-5; TCRdb's D call of TRBD1 is untestable without DNA. Germline V lookup: CDR1 SGHTA, CDR2 FQGNSA. This CDR3 has 14 residues. CDR3 sequence: CASGDRQGQETQYF.

The chain links TRBV6-1 to TRBJ2-3; the D call from TCRdb, TRBD1, cannot be confirmed without DNA. Germline values: CDR1 MNHNS, CDR2 SASEGT. The CDR3 is 17 amino acids. The CDR3 reads CASTTMTKTGKIDTQYF.

V usage is TRBV6-2 or TRBV6-3 and J usage is TRBJ2-7; as DNA is missing, the TRBD2 call by TCRdb cannot be tested. There are 15 residues in the CDR3. Germline CDR1 and CDR2: MNHEY and SVGEGT. The CDR3 here is CASRLRGLADYEQYF.

Here the CDR3 reads CASSLRGFGAEAFF. V gene TRBV7-2 combines with J gene TRBJ1-1. Germline V CDR1 and CDR2: SGHTA, FQGNSA. CDR3 length: 14 amino acids.

The V and J genes are TRBV6-1 and TRBJ2-1; the D gene TCRdb calls, TRBD1, cannot be checked with no DNA. Germline V gene sequence: CDR1 MNHNS, CDR2 SASEGT. The CDR3 totals 14 residues. CDR3: CASLQGTGWNEQFF.

CDR3 region: CASSLSILAEDEKLFF. The chain employs TRBV27 and TRBJ1-4. This CDR3 contains 16 residues. Germline lookup yields CDR1 MNHEY and CDR2 SMNVEV (reference sequence).

The V call is TRBV27, the J call TRBJ2-5; TCRdb names TRBD1, which stays unverified in the absence of DNA. Germline V CDR1 and CDR2: MNHEY, SMNVEV (reference sequence). The CDR3 is 14 amino acids. This chain's CDR3 is CASSARTARETQYF.

The rearrangement joins TRBV12-3 or TRBV12-4 to TRBJ2-7; absent DNA, TCRdb's TRBD1 call cannot be checked. This CDR3 has 14 amino acids. The CDR3 sequence: CASSFPGQQYEQYF.

V is TRBV20-1 and J is TRBJ1-2; TCRdb selects TRBD1, and the lack of DNA leaves this call unchecked. The CDR3 loop spans 13 amino acids. Per the germline V gene, CDR1 is DFQATT and CDR2 is SNEGSKA (reference sequence). CDR3: CSARATGLYGYTF.

The chain couples TRBV29-1 to TRBJ2-7. Per the germline V gene, CDR1 is SQVTM and CDR2 is ANQGSEA. The CDR3 spans 12 residues. CDR3 residues: CSVADTTYEQYF.

The V call is TRBV20-1, the J call TRBJ2-7; TCRdb outputs TRBD1, but without DNA this stays unchecked. This CDR3 contains 14 residues. Germline lookup yields CDR1 DFQATT and CDR2 SNEGSKA (reference sequence). The CDR3 sequence: CSADEYRDQGEQYF.

This chain joins TRBV6-5 and TRBJ2-3; the D gene TCRdb calls, TRBD2, cannot be checked with no DNA. Germline V gives CDR1 MNHEY, CDR2 SVGAGI. The CDR3 runs 18 residues. The CDR3 sequence is CASSYSFLAGAITDTQYF.

This chain connects TRBV14 to TRBJ2-2; TCRdb's D call of TRBD1 is untestable without DNA. From germline, CDR1 is SGHDN and CDR2 FVKESK. CDR3 length equals 17 residues. The chain's CDR3 is CASSHRRPGAYTGELFF. The full variable domain, rest sourced from reference TRBV14 and TRBJ2-2, is EAGVTQFPSHSVIEKGQTVTLRCDPISGHDNLYWYRRVMGKEIKFLLHFVKESKQDESGMPNNRFLAERTGGTYSTLKVQPAELEDSGVYFCASSHRRPGAYTGELFFGEGSRLTVL.

The rearrangement links TRBV4-3 to TRBJ2-7; TCRdb lists TRBD1, though no DNA is available to test this call. The germline V gene has CDR1 LGHNA and CDR2 YSLEER. The CDR3 sequence is 16 residues long. CDR3: CASSQEGRRGVYEQYF.

The chain links TRBV6-5 to TRBJ2-2. Germline CDR1 is MNHEY and CDR2 is SVGAGI. The CDR3 spans 15 residues. This CDR3 reads CASSSVGTRTGELFF.

The chain combines TRBV25-1 with TRBJ1-2; TCRdb's D call, TRBD1, is unchecked because there is no DNA. Germline loops: CDR1 MGHDK, CDR2 SYGVNS. The CDR3 consists of 14 residues. CDR3 loop: CASSELRQSYGYTF.

The rearrangement links TRBV5-6 to TRBJ2-7. Germline CDR1 SGHDT, CDR2 YYEEEE. The CDR3 spans 15 residues. This chain's CDR3 is CASSWRDAGSYEQYF.

The rearrangement joins TRBV12-3 or TRBV12-4 to TRBJ2-5. This CDR3 has 15 amino acids. This chain's CDR3 is CASTSTAPRQETQYF.

V gene TRBV6-2 or TRBV6-3 combines with J gene TRBJ2-2; the D gene TCRdb calls, TRBD1, cannot be checked with no DNA. The CDR3 sequence is 19 residues long. Per germline, CDR1 MNHEY and CDR2 SVGEGT. The CDR3 loop is CASSPSHRVIVGNTGELFF.

The chain joins TRBV7-9 to TRBJ1-1; there is no DNA to check the TCRdb D call of TRBD1. The germline CDR1 and CDR2 sequences are SEHNR and FQNEAQ (reference sequence). CDR3 length: 13 amino acids. The CDR3: CASSPWKNTEAFF.

The chain is built from TRBV10-3 and TRBJ2-5. This CDR3 is built from 13 residues. Germline V gene sequence: CDR1 ENHRY, CDR2 SYGVKD. CDR3: CAISDVEPETQYF.

This chain uses TRBV11-1 with TRBJ2-1; the TCRdb D gene call, TRBD1, has no DNA to confirm it. The CDR3 loop spans 17 amino acids. Germline-derived CDR1 and CDR2 are SGHAT and FQDESV (reference sequence). The CDR3 reads CASSRNHGTGQNNEQFF. The full variable domain, in which reference TRBV11-1 and TRBJ2-1 provide the parts outside the CDR3, is EAEVAQSPRYKITEKSQAVAFWCDPISGHATLYWYRQILGQGPELLVQFQDESVVDDSQLPKDRFSAERLKGVDSTLKIQPAELGDSAMYLCASSRNHGTGQNNEQFFGPGTRLTVL.

The gene calls are TRBV6-2 or TRBV6-3 and TRBJ2-7; TCRdb reports TRBD1, a call that lacks DNA to check it against. This CDR3 spans 16 amino acids. Germline-derived CDR1 and CDR2 are MNHEY and SVGEGT. The CDR3 spells CASSYSTGQVSYEQYF.

The rearrangement uses TRBV30 and TRBJ2-7; TCRdb's assignment of TRBD2 cannot be checked, as there is no DNA. CDR1 is GTSNPN and CDR2 is SVGIG in the germline V gene (reference sequence). The CDR3 spans 13 residues. CDR3: CAWSRTSGYEQYF.

The chain employs TRBV7-9 and TRBJ1-6. The CDR3 spans 15 residues. The germline CDR1 and CDR2 sequences are SEHNR and FQNEAQ (reference sequence). The CDR3 region is CASSLGWDHNSPLHF. The full variable domain, completed using reference TRBV7-9 and TRBJ1-6, is DTGVSQNPRHKITKRGQNVTFRCDPISEHNRLYWYRQTLGQGPEFLTYFQNEAQLEKSRLLSDRFSAERPKGSFSTLEIQRTEQGDSAMYLCASSLGWDHNSPLHFGNGTRLTVT.

The chain carries TRBV24-1 and TRBJ1-5. The CDR3 loop spans 16 amino acids. Germline-derived CDR1 and CDR2 are KGHDR and SFDVKD. The CDR3 protein is CATSDSAGKKDQPQHF.

The chain joins TRBV20-1 to TRBJ1-1; the TRBD1 assignment by TCRdb is unverifiable without DNA. The CDR3 extends over 14 amino acids. Germline CDR1 reads DFQATT; CDR2 reads SNEGSKA (reference sequence). CDR3 in amino acids: CSAHPPARNTEAFF.